This T cell receptor beta chain appears in the sequencing data of a study of blood T cells in healthy people across ages. Together with a sample-barcoded 5' primer, a J-beta primer mix was included in a second PCR lasting 7 to 11 cycles. Each of the cDNA molecules was tagged by a template-switch adaptor with 12 random nucleotides. Researchers report that each sample yielded at least 3 million CDR3-containing paired-end reads. One entry per CDR3 protein, called by TCRdb with MiXCR from the 5' RACE reads. The sample yields about 780,000 distinct CDR3 sequences, around a quarter seen once. Trimming shortened V by 7 bases and J by 4 bases, and 16 bases separated the two germline ends. Germline V CDR1 and CDR2: SQVTM, ANQGSEA. This CDR3 comprises 13 residues. These data were also filed under a second study, of T cells of mothers and their children. This second study says: The donor cohort consisted of a few healthy Caucasian mothers and their six children. Pairs that are related and pairs that are unrelated have TCR recombination output shaped similarly by thymic selection.

The chain recombines TRBV29-1 with TRBJ2-5; no clear D. This receptor was obtained from a boy between 10 and 17 years old in good health. The source material was blood. CDR3 DNA: TGCAGCGCCCTGGGGTGGGCCCGAGAGACCCAGTACTTC. It yields the protein CSALGWARETQYF.